The 5 T cell receptor beta chains given below trace back to one sample, sequenced in a study of patients and donors after allogeneic stem cell transplantation. MiXCR, run by TCRdb on the RT-PCR reads, gives a single entry per CDR3 protein. The sample includes about 960,000 distinct CDR3 sequences, around 17% of them seen just once. Material: blood, either unsorted or a sorted T cell fraction (not recorded which). These receptors all stem from a human donor who was either an allogeneic HSCT recipient or a stem cell or donor lymphocyte infusion donor (not recorded which). It is not recorded whose cells these are; they may come from a transplant donor.

This clonotype showed up just a few times. The chain combines TRBV18 with TRBJ2-1; D might be TRBD2 (5 bases). CDR1 is KGHSH, CDR2 LQKENI, per germline. The V gene lost 3 bases and the J gene lost 8 bases, with 14 bases spanning the gap. The CDR3 covers 14 residues. The CDR3 DNA follows: TGTGCCAGCTCACCCTCTACTAGGGCCGATGAGCAGTTCTTC. As protein: CASSPSTRADEQFF.

This clonotype was counted between two and nine times. This rearrangement joins TRBV29-1 to TRBJ2-7; D not certain. Trimming took off 0 bases at V and 4 bases at J, with 13 bases between the two ends. The CDR3 is 14 residues long. Germline V gene sequence: CDR1 SQVTM, CDR2 ANQGSEA. Here the CDR3 DNA reads TGCAGCGTTGAAGAGGAGAAAACGGGTTACGAGCAGTACTTC. Translation gives CSVEEEKTGYEQYF.

About this clonotype: A much larger clone sits a single nucleotide away, making a read error possible. The rearrangement joins TRBV12-3 or TRBV12-4 to TRBJ1-2, with D perhaps matching TRBD1 (5 bases). The V gene lost 6 bases and the J gene lost 3 bases, with 11 bases spanning the gap. CDR3 length: 13 residues. CDR3 coding DNA: TGTGCCAGCAGATTACTCAGGGACTATGGCTACACCTTC. It yields the protein CASRLLRDYGYTF.

The genes are TRBV2 and TRBJ1-2; D uncertain. In germline, CDR1 is SNHLY, CDR2 FYNNEI. The germline V and J ends were trimmed by 4 bases and 3 bases, with 12 bases remaining between them. The CDR3 extends over 14 amino acids. This CDR3 reads CASSASRFDYGYTF. The CDR3 DNA sequence: TGTGCCAGCAGTGCGAGCAGGTTTGACTATGGCTACACCTTC.

This rearrangement joins TRBV6-5 to TRBJ2-5, with D possibly being TRBD2 (6 bases). The CDR3 is 16 amino acids. Trimming removed 2 bases at V and 2 bases at J, with 15 bases between. Looked up from germline, CDR1 is MNHEY and CDR2 is SVGAGI. CDR3 sequence: CASSYGQRALQETQYF. The CDR3 coding sequence is TGTGCCAGCAGTTACGGTCAGCGGGCCTTACAAGAGACCCAGTACTTC.